This T cell receptor (beta chain) was retrieved from a study of cytomegalovirus exposure and HLA in healthy donors. Study overall: A prior study identified roughly 110 million unique TCR beta sequences from about 200 million T cells. Whole-study findings and limits: Judged likely to be a sequencing artifact was a cluster of highly shared sequence variants. In a later analysis, at a false discovery rate of 0.05, some 15,000 TCR beta sequences were associated with HLA alleles.

This clone was seen a few times. Its antigen is unknown. The V gene's germline CDR1 is SGHNT and CDR2 YYREEE (reference sequence). V was pared by 5 bases and J by 9 bases, with 23 bases between. The CDR3 is made up of 16 amino acids. It was with 60 Vbeta and 13 Jbeta primers that the PCR ran. Profiled with immunoSEQ multiplex PCR; TCRdb holds only in-frame clones, not every one. The data contain about 200,000 clones, 70% to 80% of them singletons. The receptor was derived from a woman in her 30s in good health and CMV-seronegative. The chain joins TRBV5-4 to TRBJ1-4; possible D gene TRBD1, 5 bases. The source material was PBMCs. The chain's CDR3 is CASSRSTPGGVQKLFF. DNA of the CDR3: TGTGCCAGCAGTCGAAGTACACCCGGGGGGGTACAAAAACTGTTTTTT.